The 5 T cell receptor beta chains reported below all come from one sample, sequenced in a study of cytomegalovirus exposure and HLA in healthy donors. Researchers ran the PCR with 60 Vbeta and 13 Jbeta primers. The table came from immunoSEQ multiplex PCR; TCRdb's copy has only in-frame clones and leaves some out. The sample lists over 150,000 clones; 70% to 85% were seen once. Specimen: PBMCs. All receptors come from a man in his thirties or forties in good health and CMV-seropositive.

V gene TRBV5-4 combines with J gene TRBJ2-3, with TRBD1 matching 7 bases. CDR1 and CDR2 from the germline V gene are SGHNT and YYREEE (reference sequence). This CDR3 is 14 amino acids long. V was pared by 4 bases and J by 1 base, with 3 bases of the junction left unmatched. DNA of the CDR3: TGTGCCAGCAGCCTAGACAGGGGCACAGATACGCAGTATTTT. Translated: CASSLDRGTDTQYF.

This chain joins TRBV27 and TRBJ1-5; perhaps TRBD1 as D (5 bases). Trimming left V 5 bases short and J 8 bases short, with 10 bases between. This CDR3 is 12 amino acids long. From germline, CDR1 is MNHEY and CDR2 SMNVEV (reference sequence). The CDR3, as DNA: TGTGCCAGCAGTCCCAGGGTTGAGCCCCAGCATTTT. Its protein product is CASSPRVEPQHF.

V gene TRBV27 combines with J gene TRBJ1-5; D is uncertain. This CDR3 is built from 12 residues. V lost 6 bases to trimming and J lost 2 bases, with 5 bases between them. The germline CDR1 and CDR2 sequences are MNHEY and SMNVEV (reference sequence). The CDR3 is CASSPGNQPQHF. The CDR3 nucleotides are TGTGCCAGCAGCCCCGGCAATCAGCCCCAGCATTTT.

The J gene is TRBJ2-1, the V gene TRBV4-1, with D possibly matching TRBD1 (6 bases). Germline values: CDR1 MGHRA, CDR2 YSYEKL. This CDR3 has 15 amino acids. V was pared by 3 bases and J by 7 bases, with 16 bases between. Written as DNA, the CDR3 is TGCGCCAGCAGCCACGGGCGACTGACAGGAAATGAGCAGTTCTTC. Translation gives CASSHGRLTGNEQFF.

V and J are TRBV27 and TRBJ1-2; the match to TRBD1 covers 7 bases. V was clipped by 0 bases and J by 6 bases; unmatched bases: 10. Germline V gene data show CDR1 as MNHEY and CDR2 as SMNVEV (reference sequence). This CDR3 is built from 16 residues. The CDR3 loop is CASSLSSLWQGDGYTF. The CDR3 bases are TGTGCCAGCAGTTTATCCTCTTTATGGCAGGGGGATGGCTACACCTTC.